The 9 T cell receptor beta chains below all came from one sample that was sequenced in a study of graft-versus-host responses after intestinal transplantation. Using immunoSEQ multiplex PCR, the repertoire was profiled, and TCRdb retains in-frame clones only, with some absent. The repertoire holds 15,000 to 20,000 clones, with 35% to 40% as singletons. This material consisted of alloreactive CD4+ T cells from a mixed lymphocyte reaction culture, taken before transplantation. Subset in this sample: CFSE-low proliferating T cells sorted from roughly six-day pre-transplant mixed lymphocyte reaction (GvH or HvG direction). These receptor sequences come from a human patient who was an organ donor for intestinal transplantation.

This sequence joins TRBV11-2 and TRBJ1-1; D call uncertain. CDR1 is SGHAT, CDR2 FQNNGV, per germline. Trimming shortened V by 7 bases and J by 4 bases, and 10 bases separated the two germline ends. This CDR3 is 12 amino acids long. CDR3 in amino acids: CASTLRGTEAFF. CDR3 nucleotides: TGTGCCAGCACACTCAGAGGCACTGAAGCTTTCTTT.

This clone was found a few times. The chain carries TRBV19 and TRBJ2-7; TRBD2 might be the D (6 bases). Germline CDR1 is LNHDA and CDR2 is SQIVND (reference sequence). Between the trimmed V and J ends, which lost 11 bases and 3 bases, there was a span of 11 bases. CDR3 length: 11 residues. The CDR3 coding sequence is TGTGCCTGTGGGACTGGCTACGAGCAGTACTTC. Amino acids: CACGTGYEQYF.

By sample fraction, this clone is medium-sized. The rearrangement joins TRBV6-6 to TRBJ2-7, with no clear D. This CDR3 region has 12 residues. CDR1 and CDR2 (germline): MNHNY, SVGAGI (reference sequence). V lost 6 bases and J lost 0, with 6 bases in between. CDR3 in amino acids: CASRGNSYEQYF. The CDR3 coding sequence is TGTGCCAGCAGGGGAAACTCCTACGAGCAGTACTTC.

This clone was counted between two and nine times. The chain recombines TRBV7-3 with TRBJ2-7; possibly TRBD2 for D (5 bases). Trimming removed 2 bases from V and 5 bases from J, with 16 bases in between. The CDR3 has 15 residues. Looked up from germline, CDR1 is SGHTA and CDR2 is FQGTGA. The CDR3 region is CASSLAGLGPDEQYF. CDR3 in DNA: TGTGCCAGCAGCTTAGCGGGCTTAGGTCCCGACGAGCAGTACTTC.

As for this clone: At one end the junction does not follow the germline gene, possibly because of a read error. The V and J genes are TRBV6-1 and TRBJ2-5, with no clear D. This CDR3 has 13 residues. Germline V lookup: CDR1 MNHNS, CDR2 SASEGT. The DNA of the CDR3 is TGTGCCAGCACAGAGCAGAATTTAGAGGCCCAGTACTTC. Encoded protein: CASTEQNLEAQYF.

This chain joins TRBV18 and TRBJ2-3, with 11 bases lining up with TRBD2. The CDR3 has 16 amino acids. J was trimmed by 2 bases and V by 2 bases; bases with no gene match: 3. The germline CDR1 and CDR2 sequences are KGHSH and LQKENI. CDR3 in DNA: TGTGCCAGCTCACCAAGACTAGCGGGATTCACAGATACGCAGTATTTT. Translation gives CASSPRLAGFTDTQYF.

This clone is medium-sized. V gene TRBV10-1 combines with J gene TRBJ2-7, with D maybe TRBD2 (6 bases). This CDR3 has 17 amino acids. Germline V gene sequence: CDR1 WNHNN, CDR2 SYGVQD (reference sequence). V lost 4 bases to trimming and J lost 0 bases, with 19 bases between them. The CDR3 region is CASSVVGGGGCSYEQYF. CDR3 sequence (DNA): TGCGCCAGCAGTGTCGTCGGGGGTGGGGGATGCTCCTACGAGCAGTACTTC.

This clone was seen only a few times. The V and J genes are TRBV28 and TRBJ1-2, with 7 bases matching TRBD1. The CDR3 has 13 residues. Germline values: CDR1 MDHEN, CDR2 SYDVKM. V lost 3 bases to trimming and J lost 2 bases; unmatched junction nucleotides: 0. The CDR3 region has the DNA TGTGCCAGCAGTTTGACAGGGAACTATGGCTACACCTTC. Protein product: CASSLTGNYGYTF.

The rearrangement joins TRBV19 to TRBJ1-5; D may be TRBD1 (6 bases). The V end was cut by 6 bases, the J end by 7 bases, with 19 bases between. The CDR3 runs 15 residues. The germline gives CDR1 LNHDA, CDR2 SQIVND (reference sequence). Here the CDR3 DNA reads TGTGCCAGTAGGAGGGCGACAGGTTGGGACCAGCCCCAGCATTTT. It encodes CASRRATGWDQPQHF.